This T cell receptor beta chain originates from a study of post-analysis software for immune sequencing data. Overall study findings and caveats: Normalized Chao1 diversity was significantly lower in multiple sclerosis patients than in controls. Roughly 5 TRBV segments (TRBV5-6, TRBV5-1 and TRBV20-1 among them) occurred more frequently in patients than in controls.

Germline-derived CDR1 and CDR2 are LGHDT and YNNKEL (reference sequence). V trimming: 1 base; J trimming: 1 base; junction bases outside the gene matches: 4. This CDR3 has 16 residues. This clonotype was picked up a small number of times. What it binds is unknown. Each TCR beta cDNA library carried unique molecular identifiers. Around 500,000 cDNA molecules were obtained per 1 to 10 million input T cells. MiXCR, applied by TCRdb to the PCR reads, yields one record per CDR3 protein. The table records approximately 570,000 distinct CDR3 sequences, 44% of them present only once. The rearrangement joins TRBV3-1 to TRBJ2-3, with 8 bases that match TRBD1. The TCR sequence derives from a girl under 18 with multiple sclerosis. Sequenced sample: blood. CDR3 coding DNA: TGTGCCAGCAGCCAAGTTGTGGACAGGGGCACAGATACGCAGTATTTT. It yields the protein CASSQVVDRGTDTQYF.